The 5 T cell receptor beta chains presented below share a single source sample, sequenced in a study of shared clonotypes between healthy human individuals. CD8 cells regarded as naive lacked CD45RO, were positively chosen for CCR7, and omitted terminally differentiated effector memory CD45RA+ cells. Generated by immunoSEQ multiplex PCR, the TCRdb table keeps only in-frame clones and is missing some. The sample records about 610,000 clones, roughly 95% being singletons. Input material: naive CD8+ T cells sorted from blood. All receptors come from a woman between 25 and 40 years old in good health.

This clone was picked up one time. The chain couples TRBV2 to TRBJ1-5; 8 nucleotides align to TRBD1. This CDR3 region has 16 residues. Germline-derived CDR1 and CDR2 are SNHLY and FYNNEI. Germline trimming cut 6 bases from V and 1 base from J; bases unmatched to any gene: 8. The chain's CDR3 is CASRPQGARSNQPQHF. The CDR3 bases are TGTGCCAGCAGACCCCAGGGGGCAAGAAGCAATCAGCCCCAGCATTTT.

This chain connects TRBV19 to TRBJ2-2; D is possibly TRBD2 (5 bases). The germline V and J ends were trimmed by 6 bases and 0 bases, with 14 bases remaining between them. Germline assignment: CDR1 LNHDA and CDR2 SQIVND (reference sequence). This CDR3 has 16 residues. CDR3 nucleotides: TGTGCCAGTAGACTAATTAGCGCCTCGAACACCGGGGAGCTGTTTTTT. It translates to CASRLISASNTGELFF.

The chain recombines TRBV16 with TRBJ2-7; D may be TRBD1 or TRBD2 (7 bases each). CDR3 size: 16 residues. Trimming took 2 bases from V and 6 from J, leaving 20 bases between them. CDR1 is KGHSY, CDR2 FQNENV, per germline. CDR3 residues: CASSQGRGQAVGEQYF. The CDR3 bases are TGTGCCAGCAGCCAAGGGAGGGGGCAAGCGGTCGGCGAGCAGTACTTC.

The J gene is TRBJ2-5, the V gene TRBV13; D not resolved. The CDR3 is 16 residues long. With 0 bases removed from V and 2 bases from J, the gap between germline ends came to 13 bases. Germline loops: CDR1 PRHDT, CDR2 FYEKMQ (reference sequence). CDR3 sequence (DNA): TGTGCCAGCAGCTTAGGCCTAAGAGTTTATCAAGAGACCCAGTACTTC. This translates into CASSLGLRVYQETQYF.

The rearrangement uses TRBV11-2 and TRBJ2-1; D remains unclear. Per the germline V gene, CDR1 is SGHAT and CDR2 is FQNNGV. CDR3 length: 12 residues. Trimming removed 1 base at V and 8 bases at J, with 6 bases between. The CDR3 loop is CASSLVRDEQFF. The CDR3 DNA reads TGTGCCAGCAGCTTAGTACGCGATGAGCAGTTCTTC.